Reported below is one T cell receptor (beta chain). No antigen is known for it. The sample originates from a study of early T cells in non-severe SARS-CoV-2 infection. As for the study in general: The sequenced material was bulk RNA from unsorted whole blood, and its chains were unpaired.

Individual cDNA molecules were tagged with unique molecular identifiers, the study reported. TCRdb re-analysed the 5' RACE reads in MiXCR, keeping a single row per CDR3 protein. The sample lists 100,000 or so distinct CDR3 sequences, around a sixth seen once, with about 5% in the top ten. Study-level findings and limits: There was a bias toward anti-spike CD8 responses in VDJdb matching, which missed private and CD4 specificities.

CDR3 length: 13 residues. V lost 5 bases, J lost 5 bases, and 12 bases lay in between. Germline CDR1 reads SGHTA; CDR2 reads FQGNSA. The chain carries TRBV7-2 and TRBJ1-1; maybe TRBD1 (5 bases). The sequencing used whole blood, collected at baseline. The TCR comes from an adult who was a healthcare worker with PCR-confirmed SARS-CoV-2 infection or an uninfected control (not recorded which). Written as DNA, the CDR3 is TGTGCCAGCAGCACAGGCCTGAGGACTGAAGCTTTCTTT. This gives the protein CASSTGLRTEAFF. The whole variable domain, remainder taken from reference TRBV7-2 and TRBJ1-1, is GAGVSQSPSNKVTEKGKDVELRCDPISGHTALYWYRQSLGQGLEFLIYFQGNSAPDKSGLPSDRFSAERTGGSVSTLTIQRTQQEDSAVYLCASSTGLRTEAFFGQGTRLTVV.